This T cell receptor beta chain appears in the sequencing data of a study of Ad26.COV2.S vaccination and SARS-CoV-2 variants. Study-wide background: Donor participated within the Ad26.COV2.S arm of the COV1001 trial. In the study, Ad26.COV2.S was injected intramuscularly once, or twice 56 days apart. Study-wide points: Marked by substantial breadth, spike-specific CD8+ and CD4+ T cell responses were reportedly seen after vaccination. Vaccine recipients surpassed placebo recipients in spike-specific TCR breadth.

Measured with immunoSEQ multiplex PCR; TCRdb has only the in-frame clones, and not every one. The data contain about 390,000 clones, about nine tenths of them singletons. With respect to this clone: Its target is not known.

The CDR3 contains 12 residues. V lost 5 bases, J lost 4 bases, and 6 bases lay in between. Germline V lookup: CDR1 SGHVS, CDR2 FQNEAQ. Treatment reported: roughly 19 received Ad26.COV2.S at low or high dose, single or two shots; several received placebo; per-sample allocation not given. It was on day 63 after the first vaccine or placebo injection that samples were taken. The sequence came from a person aged 18 to 59 who received the Ad26.COV2.S COVID-19 vaccine or a placebo. The input for sequencing was peripheral blood, taken in a trial of Ad26.COV2.S vaccine versus placebo. The chain is built from TRBV7-8 and TRBJ1-3; no reliable D call. The CDR3 protein is CASSDPGNTIYF. CDR3 nucleotides: TGTGCCAGCAGCGACCCCGGAAACACCATATATTTT.